The clone carrying this T cell receptor beta chain was observed once. TCR beta chains were sequenced at survey level with immunoSEQ. TCRdb keeps only in-frame clones here, not all; method: immunoSEQ multiplex PCR. This sample yields around 50,000 clones, of which 85% to 95% are seen a single time; approximately 12% belongs to the top ten. The sample consisted of PBMCs. This TCR was recovered from a middle-aged man with rheumatoid arthritis.

The CDR3 nucleotides read TGCGCCAGCAGTGAATCTATAGGAGACAGCTCCTACGAGCAGTACTTC. It encodes CASSESIGDSSYEQYF. The V call is TRBV10-1, the J call TRBJ2-7, with a tentative D call TRBD1 (5 bases). CDR1 and CDR2 (germline): WNHNN, SYGVQD (reference sequence). CDR3 length: 16 residues. V lost 3 bases to trimming and J lost 0 bases, with 15 bases between them.